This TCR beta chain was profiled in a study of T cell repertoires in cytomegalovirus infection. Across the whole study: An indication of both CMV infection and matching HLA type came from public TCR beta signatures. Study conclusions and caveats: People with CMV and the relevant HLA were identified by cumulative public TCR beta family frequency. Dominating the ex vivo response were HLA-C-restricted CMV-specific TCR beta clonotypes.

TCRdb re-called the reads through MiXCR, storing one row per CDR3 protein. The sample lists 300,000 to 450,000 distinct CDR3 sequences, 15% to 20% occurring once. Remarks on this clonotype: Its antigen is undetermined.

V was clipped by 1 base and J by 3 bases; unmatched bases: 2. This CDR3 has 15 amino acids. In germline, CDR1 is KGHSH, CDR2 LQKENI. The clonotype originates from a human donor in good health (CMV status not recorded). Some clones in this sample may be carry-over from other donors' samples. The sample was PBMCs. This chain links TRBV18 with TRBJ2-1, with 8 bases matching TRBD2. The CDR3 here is CASSPQSGSYNEQFF. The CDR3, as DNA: TGTGCCAGCTCACCACAGAGCGGGAGCTACAATGAGCAGTTCTTC.